These 31 T cell receptor beta chains were sequenced from one sample in a study of blood T cell repertoires in COVID-19. Sequencing used immunoSEQ multiplex PCR; TCRdb keeps in-frame clones, though not all of them. The sample lists 360,000 or so clones, 88% seen once, with over 0.9% in the top ten. Sequencing was done on a sample of PBMCs or T cells enriched from blood (not recorded which). The receptors here all came from a woman in her twenties or thirties who had been exposed to COVID-19.

The gene calls are TRBV28 and TRBJ2-4, with D possibly being TRBD2 (6 bases). The CDR3 is made up of 15 amino acids. Germline lookup yields CDR1 MDHEN and CDR2 SYDVKM. Trimming pared 6 bases from V and 3 bases from J, leaving 15 bases between. The CDR3 nucleotides are TGTGCCAGCAGCCCCGCCAGGGAGGACAAAAACATTCAGTACTTC. Protein sequence: CASSPAREDKNIQYF.

This sequence joins TRBV5-4 and TRBJ2-5; TRBD2 matches at 9 bases. The CDR3 runs to 15 residues. Trimming cost V 4 bases and J 4 bases; bases outside gene matches: 8. The germline V gene encodes CDR1 SGHNT and CDR2 YYREEE (reference sequence). The DNA for the CDR3 is TGTGCCAGCAGCACGAGCGGGAGGCGGGTAGAGACCCAGTACTTC. Its translation: CASSTSGRRVETQYF.

The V call is TRBV19, the J call TRBJ2-2; 10 bases match TRBD2. The CDR3 contains 17 residues. J lost 3 bases, V lost 5 bases, and 9 bases had no gene match. Germline assignment: CDR1 LNHDA and CDR2 SQIVND (reference sequence). CDR3 region: CASSPRASGRDTGELFF. Written as DNA, the CDR3 is TGTGCCAGTAGTCCGAGAGCTAGCGGGAGAGACACCGGGGAGCTGTTTTTT.

The V call is TRBV19, the J call TRBJ1-6, with D hard to call. Trimming shortened V by 2 bases and J by 5 bases, and 10 bases separated the two germline ends. The CDR3 is 15 residues long. Germline-derived CDR1 and CDR2 are LNHDA and SQIVND (reference sequence). The CDR3, as DNA: TGTGCCAGTAGTATAAAGCGGTCGGATAATTCACCCCTCCACTTT. Translated, it gives CASSIKRSDNSPLHF.

The CDR3 bases are TGTGCCACCAGTGATTTTCCCTTTAGTCTACTTGCGGGGAACACTGAAGCTTTCTTT. Its translation: CATSDFPFSLLAGNTEAFF. The chain combines TRBV24-1 with TRBJ1-1; D remains ambiguous. V was trimmed by 1 base and J by 1 base, leaving 21 bases between them. Per germline, CDR1 KGHDR and CDR2 SFDVKD. The CDR3 extends over 19 amino acids.

V and J are TRBV19 and TRBJ1-6; 7 nucleotides match TRBD1. The CDR3 extends over 15 amino acids. From germline, CDR1 is LNHDA and CDR2 SQIVND (reference sequence). V shed 10 bases, J shed 7 bases, and the junction held 13 bases outside the gene matches. The CDR3 coding sequence is TGTGCCACCGGAGGCACAGGGGTGGGCAATTCACCCCTCCACTTT. It yields the protein CATGGTGVGNSPLHF.

The rearrangement joins TRBV7-9 to TRBJ1-4; D call uncertain. This CDR3 is 12 amino acids long. Trimming removed 2 bases at V and 12 bases at J, with 10 bases between. Germline CDR1 and CDR2: SEHNR and FQNEAQ (reference sequence). CDR3 in amino acids: CASSLPGAELFF. CDR3 sequence (DNA): TGTGCCAGCAGCTTACCGGGTGCCGAACTGTTTTTT. Variable domain in full (rest from reference TRBV7-9 and TRBJ1-4): DTGVSQNPRHKITKRGQNVTFRCDPISEHNRLYWYRQTLGQGPEFLTYFQNEAQLEKSRLLSDRFSAERPKGSFSTLEIQRTEQGDSAMYLCASSLPGAELFFGSGTQLSVL.

The chain couples TRBV28 to TRBJ2-7; 8 bases are shared with TRBD2. The germline gives CDR1 MDHEN, CDR2 SYDVKM. With 7 bases clipped from V and 5 bases from J, the junction kept 10 bases outside the gene matches. This CDR3 comprises 14 residues. CDR3 sequence reads: CASTEAGEGHEQYF. The CDR3, as DNA: TGTGCCAGCACAGAAGCGGGAGAGGGACACGAGCAGTACTTC. Variable domain in full (rest from reference TRBV28 and TRBJ2-7): DVKVTQSSRYLVKRTGEKVFLECVQDMDHENMFWYRQDPGLGLRLIYFSYDVKMKEKGDIPEGYSVSREKKERFSLILESASTNQTSMYLCASTEAGEGHEQYFGPGTRLTVT.

V gene TRBV2 combines with J gene TRBJ2-3; 13 nucleotides match TRBD2. The germline V gene encodes CDR1 SNHLY and CDR2 FYNNEI. The CDR3 spans 16 residues. J lost 1 base, V lost 7 bases, and 5 bases had no gene match. The CDR3 is CASKLAGGRGTDTQYF. The CDR3 nucleotides read TGTGCCAGCAAACTAGCGGGAGGGAGAGGCACAGATACGCAGTATTTT.

This chain uses TRBV9 with TRBJ1-3, with a possible D match to TRBD1 (5 bases). Deletions cut 4 bases from V and 3 bases from J, with 11 bases between. CDR1 and CDR2 from the germline V gene are SGDLS and YYNGEE. CDR3 size: 14 residues. The DNA for the CDR3 is TGTGCCAGCAGCAGAACAGGAATTGGAAACACCATATATTTT. This gives the protein CASSRTGIGNTIYF.

The rearrangement uses TRBV9 and TRBJ1-1; D is ambiguous. CDR3 length equals 13 residues. Germline CDR1 is SGDLS and CDR2 is YYNGEE. Trimming took off 3 bases at V and 5 bases at J, with 11 bases between the two ends. The CDR3 DNA follows: TGTGCCAGCAGCGGTCCGCGTCCAACTGAAGCTTTCTTT. Translating gives CASSGPRPTEAFF.

The V gene is TRBV30, the J gene TRBJ2-2; D possibly corresponds to TRBD2 (5 bases). The CDR3 has 15 residues. The germline gives CDR1 GTSNPN, CDR2 SVGIG (reference sequence). Trimming cost V 0 bases and J 6 bases, with 14 bases left between them. CDR3 loop: CAWSVLLGPAGELFF. The CDR3 DNA reads TGTGCCTGGAGTGTACTACTAGGTCCCGCCGGGGAGCTGTTTTTT. Looking up the rest from reference TRBV30 and TRBJ2-2 gives the full variable domain: SQTIHQWPATLVQPVGSPLSLECTVEGTSNPNLYWYRQAAGRGLQLLFYSVGIGQISSEVPQNLSASRPQDRQFILSSKKLLLSDSGFYLCAWSVLLGPAGELFFGEGSRLTVL.

The chain couples TRBV21-1 to TRBJ1-1; the table gives TRBD1 as D, unverified against the DNA. TRBV21-1 represents a pseudogene. The CDR3 totals 15 residues. DNA of the CDR3: TGTGCCAGCAGCGGACAGGGGATAATGAACACTGAAGCTTTCTTT. This gives the protein CASSGQGIMNTEAFF.

This sequence joins TRBV5-1 and TRBJ2-3; no clear D. The germline V and J ends were trimmed by 1 base and 5 bases, with 8 bases remaining between them. The CDR3 runs to 13 residues. Per the germline V gene, CDR1 is SGHRS and CDR2 is YFSETQ. CDR3 in amino acids: CASSLTYVDTQYF. CDR3 sequence (DNA): TGCGCCAGCAGCTTGACATATGTAGATACGCAGTATTTT.

The rearrangement links TRBV24-1 to TRBJ2-1, with 9 bases aligning to TRBD2. Germline-derived CDR1 and CDR2 are KGHDR and SFDVKD. J lost 6 bases, V lost 7 bases, and 15 bases had no gene match. There are 17 residues in the CDR3. CDR3 in amino acids: CATSEIEAGGALNEQFF. CDR3 coding DNA: TGTGCCACCAGCGAAATCGAAGCGGGAGGTGCCCTCAATGAGCAGTTCTTC.

This clone was found once. The CDR3 DNA sequence: TGCGCCAGCAGCTTGCTCGGACCCGCAGGGTCCCTCCACTTT. Translated: CASSLLGPAGSLHF. The V call is TRBV5-1, the J call TRBJ1-6, with D possibly matching TRBD1 (5 bases). This CDR3 has 14 residues. Trimming cost V 1 base and J 14 bases, with 16 bases left between them. Germline CDR1 SGHRS, CDR2 YFSETQ.

V usage is TRBV7-2 and J usage is TRBJ2-7; D remains ambiguous. V was pared by 1 base and J by 2 bases, with 9 bases between. This CDR3 has 14 amino acids. In germline, CDR1 is SGHTA, CDR2 FQGNSA. The CDR3 nucleotides are TGTGCCAGCAGCTTAGGTTCTGCAGCCTACGAGCAGTACTTC. It is translated as CASSLGSAAYEQYF. The whole variable domain, filled in from reference TRBV7-2 and TRBJ2-7, reads GAGVSQSPSNKVTEKGKDVELRCDPISGHTALYWYRQSLGQGLEFLIYFQGNSAPDKSGLPSDRFSAERTGGSVSTLTIQRTQQEDSAVYLCASSLGSAAYEQYFGPGTRLTVT.

This clone was observed a single time. The rearrangement links TRBV28 to TRBJ1-4, with D unclear. Germline-derived CDR1 and CDR2 are MDHEN and SYDVKM. Trimming shortened V by 6 bases and J by 3 bases, and 11 bases separated the two germline ends. This CDR3 is 14 amino acids long. The DNA of the CDR3 is TGTGCCAGCAGCCATGGGAGTGCTAATGAAAAACTGTTTTTT. It specifies CASSHGSANEKLFF.

This chain uses TRBV28 with TRBJ1-6, with TRBD1 matching over 10 bases. V gave up 6 bases and J gave up 8 bases; unmatched junction bases: 1. This CDR3 is built from 13 residues. Per the germline V gene, CDR1 is MDHEN and CDR2 is SYDVKM. The CDR3 region has the DNA TGTGCCAGCAGGGGGACAGGGGATTCACCCCTCCACTTT. As protein: CASRGTGDSPLHF. Full variable domain (rest looked up from reference TRBV28 and TRBJ1-6): DVKVTQSSRYLVKRTGEKVFLECVQDMDHENMFWYRQDPGLGLRLIYFSYDVKMKEKGDIPEGYSVSREKKERFSLILESASTNQTSMYLCASRGTGDSPLHFGNGTRLTVT.

The rearrangement uses TRBV18 and TRBJ2-1; the match to TRBD1 covers 9 bases. This CDR3 comprises 16 residues. CDR1 and CDR2 (germline): KGHSH, LQKENI. With 0 bases clipped from V and 4 bases from J, the junction kept 4 bases outside the gene matches. The CDR3 is CASSPPGQGLYNEQFF. The CDR3, as DNA: TGTGCCAGCTCACCACCCGGACAGGGGTTGTACAATGAGCAGTTCTTC.

The chain recombines TRBV6-4 with TRBJ2-1; 7 bases are shared with TRBD1. V lost 0 bases to trimming and J lost 6 bases; unmatched junction nucleotides: 5. The CDR3 is 15 residues long. The V gene's germline CDR1 is MRHNA and CDR2 SNTAGT. The DNA of the CDR3 is TGTGCCAGCAGTGACTCTGTAACAGGGGTCAATGAGCAGTTCTTC. Amino acid sequence: CASSDSVTGVNEQFF.

The rearrangement uses TRBV11-2 and TRBJ1-1, with TRBD1 identical over 7 bases. Germline trimming cut 4 bases from V and 11 bases from J; bases unmatched to any gene: 10. CDR1 is SGHAT, CDR2 FQNNGV, per germline. The CDR3 contains 13 residues. The CDR3 region is CASSSSLDRDAFF. DNA for the CDR3: TGTGCCAGCAGCTCCTCCCTCGACAGGGATGCTTTCTTT.

On this clone itself: Distinct nucleotide sequences in the sample also encode this CDR3. J is TRBJ2-7 and V is TRBV28; D is undetermined. The CDR3 spans 12 residues. Germline V gene data show CDR1 as MDHEN and CDR2 as SYDVKM. The V end was cut by 2 bases, the J end by 4 bases, with 6 bases between. CDR3 sequence: CASSLGGYEQYF. The CDR3 DNA reads TGTGCCAGCAGTTTAGGCGGTTACGAGCAGTACTTC.

The chain has TRBV7-3 and TRBJ1-2; possible D gene TRBD1, 6 bases. The V gene lost 3 bases and the J gene lost 6 bases, with 20 bases spanning the gap. From germline, CDR1 is SGHTA and CDR2 FQGTGA. The CDR3 is made up of 16 amino acids. The CDR3 nucleotides read TGTGCCAGCAGCTTCGGAAATGGACAGTCCGTGGATGGCTACACCTTC. It is translated as CASSFGNGQSVDGYTF.

The gene calls are TRBV10-3 and TRBJ1-2; no reliable D call. The germline V gene encodes CDR1 ENHRY and CDR2 SYGVKD. The CDR3 runs to 19 residues. The V gene lost 2 bases and the J gene lost 5 bases, with 27 bases spanning the gap. The CDR3 reads CAISEPSPPLHSGGYGYTF. The CDR3 coding sequence is TGTGCCATCAGTGAGCCGAGTCCCCCTTTACACAGCGGAGGGTATGGCTACACCTTC.

The genes are TRBV5-1 and TRBJ1-2, with 11 nucleotides matching TRBD1. Germline V gene data show CDR1 as SGHRS and CDR2 as YFSETQ. The length of the CDR3 is 14 residues. Trimming took 4 bases from V and 3 from J; bases not matched to a gene: 2. The chain's CDR3 is CASSRTGGDYGYTF. Written as DNA, the CDR3 is TGCGCCAGCAGCCGGACAGGGGGCGACTATGGCTACACCTTC.

The genes are TRBV5-1 and TRBJ2-3; a possible D gene is TRBD2 (7 bases). The CDR3 is made up of 15 amino acids. V was cut by 3 bases and J by 1 base, with 12 bases left in between. The germline CDR1 and CDR2 sequences are SGHRS and YFSETQ. CDR3 region: CASSWGGARTDTQYF. CDR3 DNA sequence: TGCGCCAGCAGCTGGGGGGGGGCCCGCACAGATACGCAGTATTTT.

The rearrangement uses TRBV13 and TRBJ2-1, with D possibly being TRBD1 (6 bases). Trimming took 0 bases from V and 7 from J, leaving 13 bases between them. CDR1 PRHDT and CDR2 FYEKMQ come from the germline V gene (reference sequence). CDR3 length equals 15 residues. In DNA form, the CDR3 reads TGTGCCAGCAGCTTAGGCAGGGGAAGGGGGAATGAGCAGTTCTTC. Translating it yields CASSLGRGRGNEQFF.

The rearrangement uses TRBV27 and TRBJ2-7; 14 bases align to TRBD2. Per the germline V gene, CDR1 is MNHEY and CDR2 is SMNVEV (reference sequence). This CDR3 contains 21 residues. The junction had 14 bases not matched to a gene; V was cut back by 0 bases and J by 1 base. The CDR3, as DNA: TGTGCCAGCAGTTTATCGCAACCGGGACTAGCGGGAGTGGAGGGGTCCTACGAGCAGTACTTC. Translated: CASSLSQPGLAGVEGSYEQYF.

The V gene is TRBV28, the J gene TRBJ1-5; tentative D call: TRBD1 (5 bases). Trimming removed 3 bases from V and 7 bases from J, with 25 bases in between. Per germline, CDR1 MDHEN and CDR2 SYDVKM. CDR3 length: 18 amino acids. DNA of the CDR3: TGTGCCAGCAGTTTGTCCAGGGAGGAAAGGTCTTTCGGGCAGCCCCAGCATTTT. This translates into CASSLSREERSFGQPQHF.

The chain recombines TRBV27 with TRBJ2-5; TRBD2 matches at 9 bases. This CDR3 has 16 residues. CDR1 is MNHEY, CDR2 SMNVEV, per germline (reference sequence). Germline trimming cut 2 bases from V and 1 base from J; bases unmatched to any gene: 5. The CDR3 spells CASSLIAGVPQETQYF. In DNA, the CDR3 is TGTGCCAGCAGTTTAATAGCGGGAGTTCCCCAAGAGACCCAGTACTTC.